This T cell receptor beta chain originates from a study of blood T cell repertoires in COVID-19. In the study overall: PBMCs, B-cell-depleted T cells, or T cells were the source of the cDNA or gDNA that made up the material.

V was trimmed by 6 bases and J by 5 bases, leaving 20 bases between them. Germline CDR1 WSHSY, CDR2 SAAADI. This CDR3 contains 16 residues. The repertoire was sequenced with immunoSEQ multiplex PCR; TCRdb's copy has only in-frame clones and lacks some. The sample contains under 300,000 clones, roughly 84% of which appear only once. The specimen was peripheral blood. This TCR derives from a woman aged 40 to 50 who had recovered from COVID-19. The rearrangement links TRBV10-2 to TRBJ2-1, with TRBD1 as a possible D gene (8 bases). CDR3 sequence: CASSNWGGQDHNEQFF. In DNA, the CDR3 is TGCGCCAGCAGCAATTGGGGGGGACAGGACCACAATGAGCAGTTCTTC.